A selection of T cell receptor beta chains follows, all from one sample in a study of blood T cells in healthy people across ages. TCRdb fed the 5' RACE reads into MiXCR, producing one record per CDR3 protein. The sample lists 750,000 to 950,000 distinct CDR3 sequences; approximately 32% were seen once. These same records also appear under a second study, on T cells of mothers and their children.

Specimen: blood. These receptors were taken from a woman between 35 and 50 years old in good health. Each CDR3 is given with its conserved first and last residue. The D gene is left open where the match is weak. Clone size is given for some rows only: seen once, a few or many times, or a class if the clone is expanded.

size: many; J: TRBJ2-7; V: TRBV20-1; D: TRBD1; DNA: TGCAGTGCTAGAGGGCAGACAGGGCCCTACGAGCAGTACTTC; CDR3: CSARGQTGPYEQYF
size: NA; J: TRBJ2-4; V: TRBV20-1; D: NA; DNA: TGCAGTGCCTCGGCGGGACAGTACGAGCGGTACTTC; CDR3: CSASAGQYERYF
size: NA; J: TRBJ1-2; V: TRBV5-1; D: NA; DNA: TGCGCCAGCAGAGACGGCCCAAATGGCTACACCTTC; CDR3: CASRDGPNGYTF
size: few; J: TRBJ2-7; V: TRBV27; D: TRBD1; DNA: TGTGCCAGCAGTTTCCTCTGGGGAGAAGGGGGCATCTACGAGCAGTACTTC; CDR3: CASSFLWGEGGIYEQYF
size: many; J: TRBJ2-3; V: TRBV12-3/TRBV12-4; D: TRBD2; DNA: TGTGCCACGTCTAGCGGGGGGGCGGTAGATACGCAGTATTTT; CDR3: CATSSGGAVDTQYF
size: few; J: TRBJ1-2; V: TRBV12-3/TRBV12-4; D: NA; DNA: TGTGCCAGCAGTTTCGCAGACTTCTATGGCTACACCTTC; CDR3: CASSFADFYGYTF
size: few; J: TRBJ2-2; V: TRBV20-1; D: NA; DNA: TGCAGTGCTAGAGCCGACATTCCGCGAAACACCGGGGAGCTGTTTTTT; CDR3: CSARADIPRNTGELFF
size: NA; J: TRBJ1-6; V: TRBV24-1; D: NA; DNA: TGTGCCACCAGTACTGCCGGGAATTCACCCCTCCACTTT; CDR3: CATSTAGNSPLHF
size: few; J: TRBJ2-6; V: TRBV18; D: NA; DNA: TGTGCCAGCTCACCAAATCAGGGGAATAACGTCCTGACTTTC; CDR3: CASSPNQGNNVLTF
size: NA; J: TRBJ2-1; V: TRBV28; D: TRBD2; DNA: TGTGCCAGTCGACTAGCGGGGGGGTTCAATGAGCAGTTCTTC; CDR3: CASRLAGGFNEQFF
size: NA; J: TRBJ2-7; V: TRBV5-1; D: NA; DNA: TGCGCCAGCAAGGCTAACGCAGATAGCTCCTACGAGCAGTACTTC; CDR3: CASKANADSSYEQYF
size: few; J: TRBJ1-2; V: TRBV20-1; D: NA; DNA: TGCAGTGCCCATCAAATCGGGCGGGCTAACTATGGCTACACCTTC; CDR3: CSAHQIGRANYGYTF
size: NA; J: TRBJ1-2; V: TRBV12-3/TRBV12-4; D: TRBD1; DNA: TGTGCCGGCAGTTCTTTCCAGGGGGCAGGTCGGGGCTACACCTTC; CDR3: CAGSSFQGAGRGYTF
size: NA; J: TRBJ2-2; V: TRBV5-1; D: NA; DNA: TGCGCCAGCAGCTTCAGGGCCGCAGGGGACACCGGGGAGCTGTTTTTT; CDR3: CASSFRAAGDTGELFF
size: NA; J: TRBJ2-5; V: TRBV11-2; D: NA; DNA: TGTGCCAGCAGCTCCGGGACTGGCGGGGGCGAAGAGACCCAGTACTTC; CDR3: CASSSGTGGGEETQYF
size: NA; J: TRBJ1-6; V: TRBV12-3/TRBV12-4; D: TRBD1; DNA: TGTGCCAGCAGGCGGGACAGGACATATAATTCACCCCTCCACTTT; CDR3: CASRRDRTYNSPLHF
size: few; J: TRBJ2-1; V: TRBV20-1; D: TRBD2; DNA: TGCAGTGCTAGAGGGGAGGGGAGCATCAATGAGCAGTTCTTC; CDR3: CSARGEGSINEQFF
size: many; J: TRBJ2-7; V: TRBV5-6; D: NA; DNA: TGTGCCAGCAGCCGCCAACCGGGCAGGGCCTACGAGCAGTACTTC; CDR3: CASSRQPGRAYEQYF
size: NA; J: TRBJ1-4; V: TRBV28; D: NA; DNA: TGTGCCAGCAGTTTAGGATCGACTGCAACTAATGAAAAACTGTTTTTT; CDR3: CASSLGSTATNEKLFF
size: NA; J: TRBJ2-3; V: TRBV7-2; D: NA; DNA: TGCGCCAGCAGCTTGGTGGGATCGGGCGATACGCAGTATTTT; CDR3: CASSLVGSGDTQYF
size: NA; J: TRBJ2-3; V: TRBV24-1; D: NA; DNA: TGTGCCACCAGTGGACTTGATAGCACAGATACGCAGTATTTT; CDR3: CATSGLDSTDTQYF
size: NA; J: TRBJ2-1; V: TRBV30; D: TRBD1; DNA: TGTGCCTGGAGTTCAGGGACAGGGAACAATGAGCAGTTCTTC; CDR3: CAWSSGTGNNEQFF
size: few; J: TRBJ1-2; V: TRBV6-5; D: NA; DNA: TGTGCCAGCAGTTCCCCTTCGGGAAACTCTGGGGGCTACACCTTC; CDR3: CASSSPSGNSGGYTF
size: few; J: TRBJ1-1; V: TRBV20-1; D: NA; DNA: TGCAGTGCTAGAGTCCCGGGGGTGAACACTGAAGCTTTCTTT; CDR3: CSARVPGVNTEAFF
size: NA; J: TRBJ2-1; V: TRBV5-5; D: NA; DNA: TGTGCCAGCAGCTTTGGCACCGGTCATGAGCAGTTCTTC; CDR3: CASSFGTGHEQFF
size: NA; J: TRBJ2-7; V: TRBV28; D: NA; DNA: TGTGCCAGCAGTACTCACGTCCGGGACACCGCCTACGAGCAGTACTTC; CDR3: CASSTHVRDTAYEQYF
size: NA; J: TRBJ1-2; V: TRBV28; D: TRBD1; DNA: TGTGCCAGCAGTCAGAGGACAGGGGGCAGCTATGGCTACACCTTC; CDR3: CASSQRTGGSYGYTF
size: many; J: TRBJ1-1; V: TRBV18; D: NA; DNA: TGTGCCAGCTCACCCTCGACAGGGAACACTGAAGCTTTCTTT; CDR3: CASSPSTGNTEAFF
size: NA; J: TRBJ1-2; V: TRBV9; D: NA; DNA: TGTGCCAGCAGCCGAAGACCAGGCAGGGCCTATGGCTACACCTTC; CDR3: CASSRRPGRAYGYTF
size: few; J: TRBJ2-1; V: TRBV7-2; D: NA; DNA: TGTGCCAGCAGCTTTCGGGGGACAGACAATGAGCAGTTCTTC; CDR3: CASSFRGTDNEQFF
size: NA; J: TRBJ2-7; V: TRBV7-2; D: NA; DNA: TGTGCCAGCAGCTTAAATCAGATGTCGGCGGGGGCATTCTACGAGCAGTACTTC; CDR3: CASSLNQMSAGAFYEQYF
size: many; J: TRBJ1-1; V: TRBV5-1; D: NA; DNA: TGCGCCAGCAGCTTGGAAGTACTGAACACTGAAGCTTTCTTT; CDR3: CASSLEVLNTEAFF
size: NA; J: TRBJ1-1; V: TRBV28; D: NA; DNA: TGTGCCAGCAGTCCCTGGACAGATGAAGCTTTCTTT; CDR3: CASSPWTDEAFF
size: NA; J: TRBJ1-4; V: TRBV14; D: NA; DNA: TGTGCCAGCAGCCAAGGGGCCGGATCTAATGAAAAACTGTTTTTT; CDR3: CASSQGAGSNEKLFF
size: NA; J: TRBJ2-2; V: TRBV5-5; D: NA; DNA: TGTGCCAGCAGCTTCCAACAGCAGATCGGGGAGCTGTTTTTT; CDR3: CASSFQQQIGELFF
size: NA; J: TRBJ2-2; V: TRBV6-4; D: TRBD2; DNA: TGTGCCAGCAGTGACGGGACTAACACCGGGGGGCTGTTTTTT; CDR3: CASSDGTNTGGLFF
size: NA; J: TRBJ2-3; V: TRBV25-1; D: TRBD2; DNA: TGTGCCAGCAGCCGACTAGCGGGGGAGAGCACAGATACGCAGTATTTT; CDR3: CASSRLAGESTDTQYF
size: few; J: TRBJ1-6; V: TRBV6-5; D: TRBD1; DNA: TGTGCCAGCCAAGGAAGGGGCAGGGGGATTAATTCACCCCTCCACTTT; CDR3: CASQGRGRGINSPLHF
size: NA; J: TRBJ2-3; V: TRBV20-1; D: TRBD2; DNA: TGCAGTGCTAGACCCTCTTTGAGCGGGGCCACCTGGGATACGCAGTATTTT; CDR3: CSARPSLSGATWDTQYF
size: few; J: TRBJ2-2; V: TRBV20-1; D: TRBD1; DNA: TGCAGTGCCGCCCGGACAGGGAACACCGGGGAGCTGTTTTTT; CDR3: CSAARTGNTGELFF
size: NA; J: TRBJ1-1; V: TRBV18; D: NA; DNA: TGTGCCAGCTCACCTCGGTCTATTGGGGGGTCGGACACTGAAGCTTTCTTT; CDR3: CASSPRSIGGSDTEAFF
size: few; J: TRBJ2-7; V: TRBV28; D: NA; DNA: TGTGCCAGCAATGCTTACAATGAGCAGTACTTC; CDR3: CASNAYNEQYF
size: few; J: TRBJ2-2; V: TRBV4-2; D: TRBD2; DNA: TGTGCCAGCAGCCGCGAGTTAGCGGGAGAAACCGGGGAGCTGTTTTTT; CDR3: CASSRELAGETGELFF
size: many; J: TRBJ2-2; V: TRBV12-3/TRBV12-4; D: NA; DNA: TGTGCCACCCTTTGGGGCAGGGACACCGGGGAGCTGTTTTTT; CDR3: CATLWGRDTGELFF
size: few; J: TRBJ2-3; V: TRBV5-1; D: NA; DNA: TGCGCCAGCACCGACCGATCTAGCACAGATACGCAGTATTTT; CDR3: CASTDRSSTDTQYF
size: NA; J: TRBJ2-3; V: TRBV7-3; D: TRBD2; DNA: TGTGCCAGCAGCAGTAGCGGGGGCTACACAGATACGCAGGATTTT; CDR3: CASSSSGGYTDTQDF
size: few; J: TRBJ2-4; V: TRBV28; D: NA; DNA: TGTGCCAGCAGTTTTGGAGGGGGGGCCACTAGGGTCAAAAACATTCAGTACTTC; CDR3: CASSFGGGATRVKNIQYF
size: many; J: TRBJ2-7; V: TRBV28; D: NA; DNA: TGTGCCAGCAGTTACAGGAGCCAAGTCTACGAGCAGTACTTC; CDR3: CASSYRSQVYEQYF